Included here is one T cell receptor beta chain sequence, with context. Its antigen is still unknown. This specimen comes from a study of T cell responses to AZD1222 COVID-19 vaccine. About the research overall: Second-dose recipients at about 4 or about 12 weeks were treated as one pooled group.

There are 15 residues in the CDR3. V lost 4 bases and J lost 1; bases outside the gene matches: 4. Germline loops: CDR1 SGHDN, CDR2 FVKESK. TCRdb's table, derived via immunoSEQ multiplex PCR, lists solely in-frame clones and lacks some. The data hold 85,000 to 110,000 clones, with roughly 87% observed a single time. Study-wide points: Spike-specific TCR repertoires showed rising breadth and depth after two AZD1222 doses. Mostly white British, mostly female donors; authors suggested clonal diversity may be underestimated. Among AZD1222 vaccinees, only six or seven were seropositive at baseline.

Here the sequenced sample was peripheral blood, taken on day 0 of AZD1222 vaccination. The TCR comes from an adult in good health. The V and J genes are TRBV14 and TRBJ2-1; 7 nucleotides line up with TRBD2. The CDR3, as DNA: TGTGCCAGCAGCCGCTCCGGGGGGTCCTACAATGAGCAGTTCTTC. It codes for CASSRSGGSYNEQFF.